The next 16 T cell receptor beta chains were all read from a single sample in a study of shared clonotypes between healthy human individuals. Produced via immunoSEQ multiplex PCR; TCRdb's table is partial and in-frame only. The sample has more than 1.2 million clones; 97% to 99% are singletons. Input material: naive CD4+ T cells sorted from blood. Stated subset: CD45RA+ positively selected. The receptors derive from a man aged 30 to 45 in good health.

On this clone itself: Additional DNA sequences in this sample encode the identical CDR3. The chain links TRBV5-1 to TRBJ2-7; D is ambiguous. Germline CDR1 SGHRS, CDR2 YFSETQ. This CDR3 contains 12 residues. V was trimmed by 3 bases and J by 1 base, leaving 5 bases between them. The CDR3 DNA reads TGCGCCAGCAGCTCCCTGTCCTACGAGCAGTACTTC. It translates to CASSSLSYEQYF. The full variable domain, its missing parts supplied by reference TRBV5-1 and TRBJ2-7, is KAGVTQTPRYLIKTRGQQVTLSCSPISGHRSVSWYQQTPGQGLQFLFEYFSETQRNKGNFPGRFSGRQFSNSRSEMNVSTLELGDSALYLCASSSLSYEQYFGPGTRLTVT.

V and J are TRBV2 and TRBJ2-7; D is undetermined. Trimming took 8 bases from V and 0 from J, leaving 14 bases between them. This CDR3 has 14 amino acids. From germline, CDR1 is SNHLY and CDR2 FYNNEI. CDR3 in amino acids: CASQKVKASYEQYF. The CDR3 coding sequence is TGTGCCAGCCAAAAGGTCAAGGCCTCCTACGAGCAGTACTTC. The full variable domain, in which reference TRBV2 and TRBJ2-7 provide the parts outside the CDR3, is EPEVTQTPSHQVTQMGQEVILRCVPISNHLYFYWYRQILGQKVEFLVSFYNNEISEKSEIFDDQFSVERPDGSNFTLKIRSTKLEDSAMYFCASQKVKASYEQYFGPGTRLTVT.

The CDR3 spells CASRLTRDRVPYEQYF. CDR3 sequence (DNA): TGTGCCAGCAGACTAACCCGGGACAGGGTTCCCTACGAGCAGTACTTC. V gene TRBV5-6 combines with J gene TRBJ2-7; 9 bases agree with TRBD1. The CDR3 runs 16 residues. Trimming at V came to 5 bases and at J to 2 bases, leaving 11 bases not matched to a gene. Per germline, CDR1 SGHDT and CDR2 YYEEEE.

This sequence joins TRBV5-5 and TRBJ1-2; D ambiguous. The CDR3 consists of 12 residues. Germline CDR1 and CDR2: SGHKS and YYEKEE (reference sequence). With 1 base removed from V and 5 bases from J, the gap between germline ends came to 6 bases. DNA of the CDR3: TGTGCCAGCAGCTTGAGGTTTTATGGCTACACCTTC. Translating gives CASSLRFYGYTF.

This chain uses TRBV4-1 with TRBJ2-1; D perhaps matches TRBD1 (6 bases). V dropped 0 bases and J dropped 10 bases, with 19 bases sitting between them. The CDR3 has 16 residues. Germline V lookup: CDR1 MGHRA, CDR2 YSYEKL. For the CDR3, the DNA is TGCGCCAGCAGCCAAGAATCCCTTCCCCCGGACAGAGAGCAGTTCTTC. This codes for CASSQESLPPDREQFF.

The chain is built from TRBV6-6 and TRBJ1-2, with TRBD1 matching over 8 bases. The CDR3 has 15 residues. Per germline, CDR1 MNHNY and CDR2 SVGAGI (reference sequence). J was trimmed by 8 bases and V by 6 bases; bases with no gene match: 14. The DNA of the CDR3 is TGTGCCAGCAGCAGGACAGGGACGATTCAGGGAGGCTACACCTTC. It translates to CASSRTGTIQGGYTF.

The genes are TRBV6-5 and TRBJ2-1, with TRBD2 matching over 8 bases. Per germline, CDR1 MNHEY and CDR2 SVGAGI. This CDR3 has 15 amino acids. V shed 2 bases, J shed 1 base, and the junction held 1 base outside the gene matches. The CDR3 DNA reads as TGTGCCAGCAGTTACAGACTAGCGTCCTACAATGAGCAGTTCTTC. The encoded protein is CASSYRLASYNEQFF.

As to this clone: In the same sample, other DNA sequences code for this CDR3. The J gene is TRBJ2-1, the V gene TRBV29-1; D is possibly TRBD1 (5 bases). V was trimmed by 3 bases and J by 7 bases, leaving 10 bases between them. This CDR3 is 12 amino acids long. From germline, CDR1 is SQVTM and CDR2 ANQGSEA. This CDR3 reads CSVDRGRNEQFF. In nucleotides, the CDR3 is TGCAGCGTTGATAGGGGTCGGAATGAGCAGTTCTTC.

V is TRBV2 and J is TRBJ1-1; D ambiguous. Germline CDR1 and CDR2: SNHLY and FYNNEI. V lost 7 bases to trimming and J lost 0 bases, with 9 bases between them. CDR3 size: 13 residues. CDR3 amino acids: CASIPILNTEAFF. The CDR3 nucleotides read TGTGCCAGCATTCCCATTTTGAACACTGAAGCTTTCTTT.

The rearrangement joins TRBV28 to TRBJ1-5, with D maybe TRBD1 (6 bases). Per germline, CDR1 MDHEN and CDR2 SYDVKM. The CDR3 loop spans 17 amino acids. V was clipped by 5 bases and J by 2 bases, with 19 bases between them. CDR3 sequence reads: CASSIQGRINRNQPQHF. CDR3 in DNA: TGTGCCAGCAGTATCCAGGGGCGCATTAACCGCAATCAGCCCCAGCATTTT. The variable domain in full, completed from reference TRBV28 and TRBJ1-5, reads DVKVTQSSRYLVKRTGEKVFLECVQDMDHENMFWYRQDPGLGLRLIYFSYDVKMKEKGDIPEGYSVSREKKERFSLILESASTNQTSMYLCASSIQGRINRNQPQHFGDGTRLSIL.

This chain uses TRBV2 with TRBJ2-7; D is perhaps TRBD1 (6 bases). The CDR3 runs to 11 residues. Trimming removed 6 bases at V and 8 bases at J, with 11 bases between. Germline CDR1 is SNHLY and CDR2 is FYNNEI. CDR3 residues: CASSETGKQYF. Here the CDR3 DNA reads TGTGCCAGCAGCGAAACAGGGAAGCAGTACTTC.

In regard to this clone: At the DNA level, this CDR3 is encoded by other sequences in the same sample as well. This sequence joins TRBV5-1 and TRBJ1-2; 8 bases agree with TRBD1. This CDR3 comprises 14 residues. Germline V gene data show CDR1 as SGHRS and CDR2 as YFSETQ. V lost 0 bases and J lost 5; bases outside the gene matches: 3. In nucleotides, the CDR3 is TGCGCCAGCAGCTTGGTACAGGGGGATTATGGCTACACCTTC. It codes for CASSLVQGDYGYTF.

The CDR3 bases are TGTGCCAGCAGGCGACAAGAAGGCGGCTACACCTTC. It codes for CASRRQEGGYTF. This rearrangement joins TRBV28 to TRBJ1-2; D not resolved. Per germline, CDR1 MDHEN and CDR2 SYDVKM. V gave up 6 bases and J gave up 8 bases, with 13 bases separating them. The CDR3 extends over 12 amino acids.

CDR3: CASSSDGAGEAFF. The CDR3 nucleotides read TGCGCCAGCAGCTCGGACGGAGCTGGGGAAGCTTTCTTT. The chain is built from TRBV5-1 and TRBJ1-1; D ambiguous. The CDR3 has 13 residues. V was pared by 3 bases and J by 8 bases, with 14 bases between. The germline V gene encodes CDR1 SGHRS and CDR2 YFSETQ.

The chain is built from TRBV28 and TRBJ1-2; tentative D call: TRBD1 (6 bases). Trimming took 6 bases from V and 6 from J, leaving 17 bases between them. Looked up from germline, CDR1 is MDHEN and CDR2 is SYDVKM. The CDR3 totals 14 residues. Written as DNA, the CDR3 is TGTGCCAGCAGCCTCCCGGAGGGGGTCAATGGCTACACCTTC. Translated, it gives CASSLPEGVNGYTF.

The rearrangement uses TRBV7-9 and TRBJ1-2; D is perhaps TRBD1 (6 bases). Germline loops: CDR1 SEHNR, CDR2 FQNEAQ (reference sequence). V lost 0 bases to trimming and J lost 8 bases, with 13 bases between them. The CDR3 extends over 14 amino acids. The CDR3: CASSLALRDRGYTF. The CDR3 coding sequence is TGTGCCAGCAGCTTAGCGCTACGCGACAGGGGCTACACCTTC.